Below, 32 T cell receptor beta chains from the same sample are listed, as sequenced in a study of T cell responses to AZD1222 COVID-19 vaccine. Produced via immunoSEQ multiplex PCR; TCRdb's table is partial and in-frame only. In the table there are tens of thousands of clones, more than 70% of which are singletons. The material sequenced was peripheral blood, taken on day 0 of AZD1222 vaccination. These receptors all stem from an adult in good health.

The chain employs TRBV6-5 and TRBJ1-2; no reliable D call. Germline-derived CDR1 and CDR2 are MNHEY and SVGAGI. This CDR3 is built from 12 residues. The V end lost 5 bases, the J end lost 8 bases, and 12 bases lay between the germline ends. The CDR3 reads CASSTGHWGYTF. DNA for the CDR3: TGTGCCAGCAGTACCGGCCACTGGGGCTACACCTTC.

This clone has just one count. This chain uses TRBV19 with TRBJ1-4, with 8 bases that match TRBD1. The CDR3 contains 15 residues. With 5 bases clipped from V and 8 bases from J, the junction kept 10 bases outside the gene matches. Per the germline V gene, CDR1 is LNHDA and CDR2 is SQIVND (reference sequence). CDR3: CASSPPRTGSEKLFF. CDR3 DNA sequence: TGTGCCAGTAGTCCTCCTCGGACAGGGTCCGAAAAACTGTTTTTT.

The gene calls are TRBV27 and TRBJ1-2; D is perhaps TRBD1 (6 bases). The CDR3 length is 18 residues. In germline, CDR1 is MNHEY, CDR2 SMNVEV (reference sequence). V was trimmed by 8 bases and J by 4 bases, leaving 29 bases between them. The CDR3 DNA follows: TGTGCCAGCCCCAATCAAATTCCGAACCTACAGGGATGCTATGGCTACACCTTC. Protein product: CASPNQIPNLQGCYGYTF.

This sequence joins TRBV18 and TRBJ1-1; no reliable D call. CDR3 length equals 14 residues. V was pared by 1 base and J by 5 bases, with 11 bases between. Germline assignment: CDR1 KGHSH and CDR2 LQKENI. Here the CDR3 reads CASSPLAGGTEAFF. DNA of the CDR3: TGTGCCAGCTCACCACTCGCAGGTGGGACTGAAGCTTTCTTT.

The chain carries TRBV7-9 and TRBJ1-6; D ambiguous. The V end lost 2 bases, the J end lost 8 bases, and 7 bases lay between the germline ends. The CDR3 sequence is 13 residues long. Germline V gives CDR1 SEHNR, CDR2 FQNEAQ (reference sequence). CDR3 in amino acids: CASSLHPHSPLHF. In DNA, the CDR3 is TGTGCCAGCAGCTTACACCCCCATTCACCCCTCCACTTT.

The CDR3 DNA sequence: TGTGCCAGCAGTAGGGACAGGGGGGCCAATCAGCCCCAGCATTTT. Amino acids: CASSRDRGANQPQHF. This chain uses TRBV6-5 with TRBJ1-5; TRBD1 matches at 11 bases. V gave up 5 bases and J gave up 3 bases; unmatched junction bases: 3. This CDR3 has 15 amino acids. Germline V lookup: CDR1 MNHEY, CDR2 SVGAGI.

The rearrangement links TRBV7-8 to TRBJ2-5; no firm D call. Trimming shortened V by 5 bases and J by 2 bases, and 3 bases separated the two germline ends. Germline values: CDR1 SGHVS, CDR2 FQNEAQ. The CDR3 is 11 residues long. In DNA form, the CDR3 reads TGTGCCAGCAGCGAACAAGAGACCCAGTACTTC. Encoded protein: CASSEQETQYF.

This chain's CDR3 is CASSLARRPGPYGYTF. The CDR3 region has the DNA TGTGCCAGCAGCTTGGCCCGGAGGCCGGGACCGTATGGCTACACCTTC. This chain connects TRBV5-6 to TRBJ1-2, with TRBD1 as a possible D gene (5 bases). Germline values: CDR1 SGHDT, CDR2 YYEEEE. This CDR3 is 16 amino acids long. The germline V and J ends were trimmed by 0 bases and 5 bases, with 17 bases remaining between them.

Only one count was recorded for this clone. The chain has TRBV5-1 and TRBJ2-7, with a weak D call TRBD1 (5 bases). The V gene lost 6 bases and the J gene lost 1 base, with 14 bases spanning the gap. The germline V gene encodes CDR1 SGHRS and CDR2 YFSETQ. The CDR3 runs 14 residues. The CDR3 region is CASTHATGSYEQYF. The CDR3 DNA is TGCGCCAGCACTCACGCCACAGGATCCTACGAGCAGTACTTC.

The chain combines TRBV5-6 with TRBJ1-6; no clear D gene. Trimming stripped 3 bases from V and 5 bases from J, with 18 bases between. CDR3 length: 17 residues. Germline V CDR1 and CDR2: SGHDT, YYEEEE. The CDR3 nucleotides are TGTGCCAGCAGCTCCGGAGGAAAGGGCTCAAATAATTCACCCCTCCACTTT. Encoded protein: CASSSGGKGSNNSPLHF. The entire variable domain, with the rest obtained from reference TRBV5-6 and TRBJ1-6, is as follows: DAGVTQSPTHLIKTRGQQVTLRCSPKSGHDTVSWYQQALGQGPQFIFQYYEEEERQRGNFPDRFSGHQFPNYSSELNVNALLLGDSALYLCASSSGGKGSNNSPLHFGNGTRLTVT.

The CDR3 coding sequence is TGTGCCAGCTCACCACCGTCGGACTCTGGAAACACCATATATTTT. This encodes CASSPPSDSGNTIYF. The chain links TRBV18 to TRBJ1-3; unclear D gene. CDR1 KGHSH and CDR2 LQKENI come from the germline V gene. Trimming left V 0 bases short and J 0 bases short, with 6 bases between. The CDR3 is 15 residues long. The full variable domain, in which reference TRBV18 and TRBJ1-3 provide the parts outside the CDR3, is NAGVMQNPRHLVRRRGQEARLRCSPMKGHSHVYWYRQLPEEGLKFMVYLQKENIIDESGMPKERFSAEFPKEGPSILRIQQVVRGDSAAYFCASSPPSDSGNTIYFGEGSWLTVV.

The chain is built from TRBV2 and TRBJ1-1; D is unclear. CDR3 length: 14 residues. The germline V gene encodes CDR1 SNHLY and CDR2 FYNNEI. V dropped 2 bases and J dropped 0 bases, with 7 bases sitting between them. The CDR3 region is CASSESLLNTEAFF. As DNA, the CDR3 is TGTGCCAGCAGTGAATCCCTTTTGAACACTGAAGCTTTCTTT.

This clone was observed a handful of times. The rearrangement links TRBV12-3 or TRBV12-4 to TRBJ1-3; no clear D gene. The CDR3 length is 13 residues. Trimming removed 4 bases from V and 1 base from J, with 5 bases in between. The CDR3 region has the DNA TGTGCCAGCAGTTGGGGATCTGGAAACACCATATATTTT. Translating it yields CASSWGSGNTIYF.

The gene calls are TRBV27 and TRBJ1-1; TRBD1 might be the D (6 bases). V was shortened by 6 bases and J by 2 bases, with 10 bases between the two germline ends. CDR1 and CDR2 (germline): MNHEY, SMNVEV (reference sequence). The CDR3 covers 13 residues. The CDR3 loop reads CASRLRGNTEAFF. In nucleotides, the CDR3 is TGTGCCAGCAGGCTCAGGGGAAACACTGAAGCTTTCTTT.

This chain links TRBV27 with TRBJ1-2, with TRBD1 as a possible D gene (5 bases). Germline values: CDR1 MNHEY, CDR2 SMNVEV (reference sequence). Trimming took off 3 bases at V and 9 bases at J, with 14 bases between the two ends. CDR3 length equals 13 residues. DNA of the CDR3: TGTGCCAGCAGTTTGAGGGGTAGGCAGAGCTACACCTTC. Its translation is CASSLRGRQSYTF.

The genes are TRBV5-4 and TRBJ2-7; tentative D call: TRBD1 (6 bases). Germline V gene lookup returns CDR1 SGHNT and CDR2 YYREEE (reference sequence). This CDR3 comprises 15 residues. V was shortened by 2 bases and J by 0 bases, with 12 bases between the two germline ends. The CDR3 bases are TGTGCCAGCAGCTTTGGGCAGGGGAGCTCCTACGAGCAGTACTTC. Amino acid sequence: CASSFGQGSSYEQYF.

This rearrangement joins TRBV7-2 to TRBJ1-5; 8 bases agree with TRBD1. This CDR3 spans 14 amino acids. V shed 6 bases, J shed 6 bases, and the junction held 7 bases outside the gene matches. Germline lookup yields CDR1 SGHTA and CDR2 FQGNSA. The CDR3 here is CASSWTGSGQPQHF. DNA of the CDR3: TGTGCCAGCAGTTGGACAGGGTCGGGTCAGCCCCAGCATTTT.

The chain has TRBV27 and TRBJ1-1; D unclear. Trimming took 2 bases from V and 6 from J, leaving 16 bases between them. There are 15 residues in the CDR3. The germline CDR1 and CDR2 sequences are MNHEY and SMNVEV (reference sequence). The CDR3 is CASSLGVYGSSEAFF. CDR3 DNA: TGTGCCAGCAGTTTAGGTGTTTATGGATCTTCTGAAGCTTTCTTT.

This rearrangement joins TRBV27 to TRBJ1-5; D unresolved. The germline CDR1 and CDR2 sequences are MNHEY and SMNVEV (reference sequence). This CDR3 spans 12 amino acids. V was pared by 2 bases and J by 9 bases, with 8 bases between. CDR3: CASSLNGSPQHF. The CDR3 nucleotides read TGTGCCAGCAGTTTAAATGGTTCGCCCCAGCATTTT.

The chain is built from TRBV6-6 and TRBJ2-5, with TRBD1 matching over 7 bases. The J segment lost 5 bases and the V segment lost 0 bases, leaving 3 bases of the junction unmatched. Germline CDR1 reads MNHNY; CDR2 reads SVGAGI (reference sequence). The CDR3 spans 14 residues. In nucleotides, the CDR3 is TGTGCCAGCAGTTACTCAGGGGGCCGGGAGACCCAGTACTTC. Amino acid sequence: CASSYSGGRETQYF.

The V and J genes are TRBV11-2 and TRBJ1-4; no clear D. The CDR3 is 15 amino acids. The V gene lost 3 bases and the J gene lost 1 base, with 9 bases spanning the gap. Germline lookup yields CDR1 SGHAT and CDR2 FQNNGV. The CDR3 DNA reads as TGTGCCAGCAGCTTGGGTGGTAGAACTAATGAAAAACTGTTTTTT. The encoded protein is CASSLGGRTNEKLFF.

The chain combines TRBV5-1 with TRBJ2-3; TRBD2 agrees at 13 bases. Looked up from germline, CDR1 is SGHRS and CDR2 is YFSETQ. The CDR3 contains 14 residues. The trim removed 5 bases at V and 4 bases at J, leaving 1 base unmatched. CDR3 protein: CASSGLAGADTQYF. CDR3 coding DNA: TGCGCCAGCAGTGGACTAGCGGGAGCAGATACGCAGTATTTT.

The CDR3 sequence: CASSPGGRGYGYTF. The CDR3, as DNA: TGTGCCAGCAGCCCCGGGGGGAGGGGGTATGGCTACACCTTC. This rearrangement joins TRBV7-2 to TRBJ1-2, with a weak D call TRBD1 (6 bases). The CDR3 is 14 residues long. Germline V lookup: CDR1 SGHTA, CDR2 FQGNSA. V was shortened by 5 bases and J by 5 bases, with 15 bases between the two germline ends.

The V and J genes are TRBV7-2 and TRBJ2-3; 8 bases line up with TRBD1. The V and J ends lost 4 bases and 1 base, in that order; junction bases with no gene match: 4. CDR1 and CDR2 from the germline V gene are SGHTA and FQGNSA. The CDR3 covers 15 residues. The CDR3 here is CASSSQTGGTDTQYF. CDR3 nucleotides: TGTGCCAGCAGCTCCCAGACAGGGGGCACAGATACGCAGTATTTT.

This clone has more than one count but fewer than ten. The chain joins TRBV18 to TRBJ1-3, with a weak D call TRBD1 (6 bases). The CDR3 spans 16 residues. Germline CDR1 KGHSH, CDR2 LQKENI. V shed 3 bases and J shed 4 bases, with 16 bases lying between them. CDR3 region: CASSPATGTIGNTIYF. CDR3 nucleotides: TGTGCCAGCTCACCTGCCACCGGGACAATCGGAAACACCATATATTTT. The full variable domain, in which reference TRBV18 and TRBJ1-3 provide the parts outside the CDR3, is NAGVMQNPRHLVRRRGQEARLRCSPMKGHSHVYWYRQLPEEGLKFMVYLQKENIIDESGMPKERFSAEFPKEGPSILRIQQVVRGDSAAYFCASSPATGTIGNTIYFGEGSWLTVV.

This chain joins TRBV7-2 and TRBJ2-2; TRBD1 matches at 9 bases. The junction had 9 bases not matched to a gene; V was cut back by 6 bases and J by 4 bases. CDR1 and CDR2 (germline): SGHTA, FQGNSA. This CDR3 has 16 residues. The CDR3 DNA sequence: TGTGCCAGCAGAGCTACCGGGACAGGGAGCACCGGGGAGCTGTTTTTT. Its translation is CASRATGTGSTGELFF.

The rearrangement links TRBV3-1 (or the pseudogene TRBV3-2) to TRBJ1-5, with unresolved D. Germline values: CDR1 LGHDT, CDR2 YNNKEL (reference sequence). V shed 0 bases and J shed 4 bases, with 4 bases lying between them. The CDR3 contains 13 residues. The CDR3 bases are TGTGCCAGCAGCCAAGATTGGAATCAGCCCCAGCATTTT. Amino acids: CASSQDWNQPQHF.

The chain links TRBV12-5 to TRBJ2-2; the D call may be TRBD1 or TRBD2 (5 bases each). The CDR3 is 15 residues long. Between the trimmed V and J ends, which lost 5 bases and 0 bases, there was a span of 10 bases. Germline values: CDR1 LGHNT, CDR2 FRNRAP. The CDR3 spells CASGVGTANTGELFF. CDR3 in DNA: TGTGCTAGTGGTGTGGGGACGGCGAACACCGGGGAGCTGTTTTTT.

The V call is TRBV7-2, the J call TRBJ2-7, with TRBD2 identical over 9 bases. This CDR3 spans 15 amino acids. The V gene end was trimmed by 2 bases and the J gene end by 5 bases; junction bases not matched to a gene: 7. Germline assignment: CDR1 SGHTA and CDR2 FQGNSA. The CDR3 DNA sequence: TGTGCCAGCAGCTTACAGCGGGGGGCTCAGCACGAGCAGTACTTC. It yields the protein CASSLQRGAQHEQYF.

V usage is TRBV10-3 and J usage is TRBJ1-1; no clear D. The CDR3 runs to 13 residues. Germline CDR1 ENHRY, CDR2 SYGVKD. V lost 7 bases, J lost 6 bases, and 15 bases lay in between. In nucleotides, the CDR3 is TGTGCCATCACCAATTTTCCAAACGCTGAAGCTTTCTTT. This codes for CAITNFPNAEAFF.

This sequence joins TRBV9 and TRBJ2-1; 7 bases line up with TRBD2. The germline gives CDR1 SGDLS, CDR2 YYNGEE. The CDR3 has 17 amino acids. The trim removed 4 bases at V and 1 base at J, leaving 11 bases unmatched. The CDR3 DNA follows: TGTGCCAGCAGCCCGGCGGGGGAGCGGAGGTCCTACAATGAGCAGTTCTTC. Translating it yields CASSPAGERRSYNEQFF.

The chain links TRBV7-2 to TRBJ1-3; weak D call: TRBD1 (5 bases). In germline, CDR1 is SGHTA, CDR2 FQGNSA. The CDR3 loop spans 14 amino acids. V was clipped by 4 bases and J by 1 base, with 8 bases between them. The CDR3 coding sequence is TGTGCCAGCAGCTCGGACACTTCTGGAAACACCATATATTTT. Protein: CASSSDTSGNTIYF.